The 5 T cell receptor beta chains listed next were all sequenced from one sample in a study of cytomegalovirus exposure and HLA in healthy donors. Some clones are missing from TCRdb's copy, which holds only in-frame ones; the method was immunoSEQ multiplex PCR. The sample lists about 150,000 clones, just over 85% occurring once. Input material: PBMCs. These receptors came from a human donor in good health.

Remarks on this clone: Other DNA sequences in the same sample also yield this CDR3. The genes are TRBV13 and TRBJ2-7; D not resolved. Trimming removed 4 bases from V and 0 bases from J, with 4 bases in between. The CDR3 length is 12 residues. Germline values: CDR1 PRHDT, CDR2 FYEKMQ (reference sequence). The CDR3 region is CASSSRSYEQYF. The CDR3 DNA follows: TGTGCCAGCAGCTCCCGCTCCTACGAGCAGTACTTC.

The chain recombines TRBV11-2 with TRBJ1-1, with 7 bases identical to TRBD1. V shed 5 bases and J 6 bases; nucleotides not matched to a gene: 15. The CDR3 has 16 amino acids. From germline, CDR1 is SGHAT and CDR2 FQNNGV. CDR3 nucleotide sequence: TGTGCCAGCAGCCTCCGGGCGGACAGGACCCTATCTGAAGCTTTCTTT. Protein product: CASSLRADRTLSEAFF.

The chain combines TRBV28 with TRBJ2-2; D is possibly TRBD2 (5 bases). V lost 2 bases and J 7 bases, leaving 11 bases between the germline ends. Germline CDR1 MDHEN, CDR2 SYDVKM. The CDR3 totals 14 residues. As DNA, the CDR3 is TGTGCCAGCAGTTTAAGGGTTGGAGGCGGGGAGCTGTTTTTT. Its translation: CASSLRVGGGELFF.

Comments on this clone: At the DNA level, this CDR3 is encoded by other sequences in the same sample as well. The DNA for the CDR3 is TGTGCCAGCAGTCGGGGATACGAGCAGTACTTC. It translates to CASSRGYEQYF. The chain couples TRBV25-1 to TRBJ2-7; D possibly corresponds to TRBD2 (5 bases). Germline V CDR1 and CDR2: MGHDK, SYGVNS. Trimming removed 5 bases from V and 4 bases from J, with 6 bases in between. The CDR3 spans 11 residues.

The chain carries TRBV22-1 and TRBJ1-2. TRBV22-1 is a listed pseudogene. CDR3 length equals 12 residues. The CDR3 DNA is TGTCCTGGAGCGAGAAAGACCTATGGCTACACCTTC. It is translated as CPGARKTYGYTF.